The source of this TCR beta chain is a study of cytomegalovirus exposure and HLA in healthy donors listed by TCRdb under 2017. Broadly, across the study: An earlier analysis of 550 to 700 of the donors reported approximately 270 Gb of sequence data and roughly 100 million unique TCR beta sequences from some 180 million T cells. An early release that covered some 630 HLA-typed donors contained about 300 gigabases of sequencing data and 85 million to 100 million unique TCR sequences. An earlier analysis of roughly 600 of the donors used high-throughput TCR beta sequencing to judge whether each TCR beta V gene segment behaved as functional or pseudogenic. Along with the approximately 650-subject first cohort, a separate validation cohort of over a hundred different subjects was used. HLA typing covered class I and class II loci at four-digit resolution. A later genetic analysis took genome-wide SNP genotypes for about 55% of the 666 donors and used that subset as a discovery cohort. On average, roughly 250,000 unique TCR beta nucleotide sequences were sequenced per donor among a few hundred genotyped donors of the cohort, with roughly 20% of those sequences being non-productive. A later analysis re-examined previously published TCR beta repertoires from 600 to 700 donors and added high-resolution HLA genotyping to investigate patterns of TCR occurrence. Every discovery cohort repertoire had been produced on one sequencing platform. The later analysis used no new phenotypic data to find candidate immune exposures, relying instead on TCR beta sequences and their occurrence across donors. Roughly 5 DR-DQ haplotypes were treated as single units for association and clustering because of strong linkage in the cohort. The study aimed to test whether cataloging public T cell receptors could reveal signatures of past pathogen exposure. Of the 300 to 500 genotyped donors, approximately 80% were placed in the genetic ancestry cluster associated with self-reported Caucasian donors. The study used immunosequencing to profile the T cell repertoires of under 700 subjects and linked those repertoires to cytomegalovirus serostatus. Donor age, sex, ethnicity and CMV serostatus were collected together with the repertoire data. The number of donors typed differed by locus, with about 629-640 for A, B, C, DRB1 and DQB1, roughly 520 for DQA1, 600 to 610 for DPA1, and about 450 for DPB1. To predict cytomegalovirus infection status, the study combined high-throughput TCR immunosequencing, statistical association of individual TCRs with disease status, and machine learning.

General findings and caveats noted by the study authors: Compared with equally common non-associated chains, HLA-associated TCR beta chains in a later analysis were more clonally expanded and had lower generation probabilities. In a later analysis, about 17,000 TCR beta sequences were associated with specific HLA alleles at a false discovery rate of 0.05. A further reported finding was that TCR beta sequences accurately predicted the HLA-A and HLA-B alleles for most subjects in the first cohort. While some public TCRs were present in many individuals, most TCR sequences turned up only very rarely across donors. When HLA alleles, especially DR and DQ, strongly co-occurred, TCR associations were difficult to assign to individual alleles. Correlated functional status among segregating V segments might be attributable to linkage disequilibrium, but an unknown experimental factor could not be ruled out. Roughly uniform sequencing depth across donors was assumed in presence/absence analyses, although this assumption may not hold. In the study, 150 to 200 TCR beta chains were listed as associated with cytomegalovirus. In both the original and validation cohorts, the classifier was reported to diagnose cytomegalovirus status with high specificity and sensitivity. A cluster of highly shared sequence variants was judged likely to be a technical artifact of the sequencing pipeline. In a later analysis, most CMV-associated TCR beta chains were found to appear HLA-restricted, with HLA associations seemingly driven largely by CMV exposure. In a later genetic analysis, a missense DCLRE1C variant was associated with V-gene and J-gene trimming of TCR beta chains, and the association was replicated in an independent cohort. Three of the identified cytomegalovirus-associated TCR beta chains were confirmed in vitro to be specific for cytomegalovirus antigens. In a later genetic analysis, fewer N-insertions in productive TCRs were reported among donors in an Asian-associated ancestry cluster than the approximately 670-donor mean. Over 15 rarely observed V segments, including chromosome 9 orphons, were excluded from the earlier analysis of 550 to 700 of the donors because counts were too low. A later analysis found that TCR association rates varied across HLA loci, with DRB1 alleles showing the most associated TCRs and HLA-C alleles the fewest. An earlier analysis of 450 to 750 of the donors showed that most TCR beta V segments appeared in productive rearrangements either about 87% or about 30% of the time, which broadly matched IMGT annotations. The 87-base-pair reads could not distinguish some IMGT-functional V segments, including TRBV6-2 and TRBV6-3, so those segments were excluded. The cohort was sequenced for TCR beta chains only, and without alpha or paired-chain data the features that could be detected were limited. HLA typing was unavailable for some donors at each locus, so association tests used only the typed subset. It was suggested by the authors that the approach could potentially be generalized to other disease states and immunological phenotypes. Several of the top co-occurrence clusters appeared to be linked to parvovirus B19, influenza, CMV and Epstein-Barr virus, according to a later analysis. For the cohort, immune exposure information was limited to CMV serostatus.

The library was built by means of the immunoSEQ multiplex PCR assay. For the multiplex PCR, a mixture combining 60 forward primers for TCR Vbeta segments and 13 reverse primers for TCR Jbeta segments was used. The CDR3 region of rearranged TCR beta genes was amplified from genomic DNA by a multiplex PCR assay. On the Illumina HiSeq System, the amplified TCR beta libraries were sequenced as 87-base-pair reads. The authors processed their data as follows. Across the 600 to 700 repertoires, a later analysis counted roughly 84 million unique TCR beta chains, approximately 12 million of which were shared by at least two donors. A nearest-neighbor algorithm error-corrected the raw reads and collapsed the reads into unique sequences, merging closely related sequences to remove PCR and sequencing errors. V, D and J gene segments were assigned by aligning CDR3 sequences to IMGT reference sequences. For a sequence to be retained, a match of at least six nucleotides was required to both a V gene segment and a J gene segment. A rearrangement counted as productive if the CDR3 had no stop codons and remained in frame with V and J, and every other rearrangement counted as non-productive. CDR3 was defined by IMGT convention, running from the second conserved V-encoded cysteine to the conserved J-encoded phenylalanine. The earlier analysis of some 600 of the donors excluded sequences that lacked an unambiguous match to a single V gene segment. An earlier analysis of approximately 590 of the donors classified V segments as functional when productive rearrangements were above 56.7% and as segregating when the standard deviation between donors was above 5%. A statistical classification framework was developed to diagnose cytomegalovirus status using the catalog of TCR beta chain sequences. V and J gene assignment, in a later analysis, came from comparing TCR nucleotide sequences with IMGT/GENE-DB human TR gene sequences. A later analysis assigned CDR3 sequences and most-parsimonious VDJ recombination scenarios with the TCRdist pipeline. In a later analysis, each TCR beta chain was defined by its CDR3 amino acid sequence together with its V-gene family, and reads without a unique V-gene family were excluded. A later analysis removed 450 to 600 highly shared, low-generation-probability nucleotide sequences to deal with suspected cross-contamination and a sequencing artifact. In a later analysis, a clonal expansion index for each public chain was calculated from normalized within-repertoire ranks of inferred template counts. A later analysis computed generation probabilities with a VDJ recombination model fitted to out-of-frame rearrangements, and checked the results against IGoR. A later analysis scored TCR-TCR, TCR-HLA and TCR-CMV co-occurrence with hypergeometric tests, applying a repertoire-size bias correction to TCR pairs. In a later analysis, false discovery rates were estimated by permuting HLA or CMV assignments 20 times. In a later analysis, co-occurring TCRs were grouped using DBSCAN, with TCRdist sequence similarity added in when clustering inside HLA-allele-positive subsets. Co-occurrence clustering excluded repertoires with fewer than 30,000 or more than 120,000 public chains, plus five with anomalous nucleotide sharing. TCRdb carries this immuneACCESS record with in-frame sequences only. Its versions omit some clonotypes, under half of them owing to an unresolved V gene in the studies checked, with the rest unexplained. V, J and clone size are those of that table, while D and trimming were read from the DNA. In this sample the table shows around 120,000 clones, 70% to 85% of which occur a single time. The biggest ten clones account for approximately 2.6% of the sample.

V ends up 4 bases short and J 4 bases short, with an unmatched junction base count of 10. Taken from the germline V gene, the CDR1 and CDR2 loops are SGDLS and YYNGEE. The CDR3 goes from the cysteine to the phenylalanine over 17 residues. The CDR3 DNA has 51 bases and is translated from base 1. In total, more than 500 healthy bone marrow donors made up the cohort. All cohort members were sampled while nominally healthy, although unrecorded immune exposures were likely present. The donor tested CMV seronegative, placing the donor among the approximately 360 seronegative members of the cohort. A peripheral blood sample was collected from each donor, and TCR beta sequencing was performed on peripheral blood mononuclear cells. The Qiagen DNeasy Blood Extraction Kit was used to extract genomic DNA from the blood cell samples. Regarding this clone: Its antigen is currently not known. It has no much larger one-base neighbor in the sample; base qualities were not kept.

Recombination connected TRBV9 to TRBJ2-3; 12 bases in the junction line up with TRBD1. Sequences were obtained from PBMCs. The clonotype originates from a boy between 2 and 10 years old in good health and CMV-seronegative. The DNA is TGTGCCAGCAGCCCTGGTCCCGGGACAGGGGGCCCAGATACGCAGTATTTT. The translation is CASSPGPGTGGPDTQYF.